The subject of this entry is one TCR beta chain. The sample originates from a study of blood T cell repertoires in COVID-19. Study-wide context: The United States, Italy and Spain supplied acute and convalescent COVID-19 samples. T cells, B-cell-depleted T cells, or PBMCs provided the cDNA or gDNA that served as material.

Per the original methods: Reference gene primer amplification yielded estimated nucleated cell counts. TCRdb's table, derived via immunoSEQ multiplex PCR, lists solely in-frame clones and lacks some. That table furnishes V, J and clone size, whereas the DNA furnished D and trimming. The sample includes some 240,000 clones, 65% to 90% of them seen just once. Germline lookup yields CDR1 SEHNR and CDR2 FQNEAQ (reference sequence). CDR3 length equals 17 residues. Deletions cut 1 base from V and 2 bases from J, with 17 bases between. The chain joins TRBV7-9 to TRBJ1-1; D uncertain. Sequencing was performed on peripheral blood. The origin of this receptor is a woman between 35 and 50 years old who had recovered from COVID-19. The CDR3 spells CASSLGPTGEKNTEAFF. The CDR3 region has the DNA TGTGCCAGCAGCTTAGGCCCTACTGGGGAGAAAAACACTGAAGCTTTCTTT.